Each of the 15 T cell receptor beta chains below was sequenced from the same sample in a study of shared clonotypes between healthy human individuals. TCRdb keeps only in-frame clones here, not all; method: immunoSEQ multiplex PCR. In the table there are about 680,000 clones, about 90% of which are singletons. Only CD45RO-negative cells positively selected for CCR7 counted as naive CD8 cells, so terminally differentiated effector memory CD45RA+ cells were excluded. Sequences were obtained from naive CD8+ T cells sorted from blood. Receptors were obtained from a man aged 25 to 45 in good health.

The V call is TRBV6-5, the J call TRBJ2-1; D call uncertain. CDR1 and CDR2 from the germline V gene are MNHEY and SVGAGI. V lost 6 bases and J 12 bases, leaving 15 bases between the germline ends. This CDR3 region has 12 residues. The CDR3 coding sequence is TGTGCCAGCAGAGAGGAGCCCCGAGGGCAGTTCTTC. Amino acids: CASREEPRGQFF.

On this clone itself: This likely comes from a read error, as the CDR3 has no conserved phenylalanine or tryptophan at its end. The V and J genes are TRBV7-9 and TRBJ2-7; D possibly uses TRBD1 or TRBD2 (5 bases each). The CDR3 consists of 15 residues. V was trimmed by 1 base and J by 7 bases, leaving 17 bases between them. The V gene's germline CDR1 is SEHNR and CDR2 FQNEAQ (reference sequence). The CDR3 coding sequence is TGTGCCAGCAGCTTAGAGCCCCTCGGGACGGCGGAGCAGTACCTC. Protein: CASSLEPLGTAEQYL.

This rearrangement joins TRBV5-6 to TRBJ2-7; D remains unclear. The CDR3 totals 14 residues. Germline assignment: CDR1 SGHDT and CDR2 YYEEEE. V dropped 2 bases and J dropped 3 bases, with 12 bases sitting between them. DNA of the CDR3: TGTGCCAGCAGCTTCGCCGGACCCAACTACGAGCAGTACTTC. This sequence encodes CASSFAGPNYEQYF.

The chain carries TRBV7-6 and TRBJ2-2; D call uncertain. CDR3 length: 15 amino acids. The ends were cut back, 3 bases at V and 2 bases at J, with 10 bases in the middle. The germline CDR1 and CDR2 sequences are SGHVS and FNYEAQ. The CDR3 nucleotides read TGTGCCAGCAGCTTTGGGAAGGATAACACCGGGGAGCTGTTTTTT. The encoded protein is CASSFGKDNTGELFF.

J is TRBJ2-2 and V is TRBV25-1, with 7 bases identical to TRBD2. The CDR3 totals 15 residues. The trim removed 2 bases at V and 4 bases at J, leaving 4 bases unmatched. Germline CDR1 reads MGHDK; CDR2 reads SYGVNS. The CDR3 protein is CASSEAGDLTGELFF. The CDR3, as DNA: TGTGCCAGCAGTGAAGCGGGAGACCTCACCGGGGAGCTGTTTTTT. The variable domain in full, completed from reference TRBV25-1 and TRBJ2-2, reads EADIYQTPRYLVIGTGKKITLECSQTMGHDKMYWYQQDPGMELHLIHYSYGVNSTEKGDLSSESTVSRIRTEHFPLTLESARPSHTSQYLCASSEAGDLTGELFFGEGSRLTVL.

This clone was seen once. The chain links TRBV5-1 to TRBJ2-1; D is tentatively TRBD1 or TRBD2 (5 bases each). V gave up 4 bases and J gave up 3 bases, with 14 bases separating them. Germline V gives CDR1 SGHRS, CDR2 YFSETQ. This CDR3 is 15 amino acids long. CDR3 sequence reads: CASSPRDPRYNEQFF. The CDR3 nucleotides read TGCGCCAGCAGCCCCCGGGACCCCCGCTACAATGAGCAGTTCTTC. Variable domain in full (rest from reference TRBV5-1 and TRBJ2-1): KAGVTQTPRYLIKTRGQQVTLSCSPISGHRSVSWYQQTPGQGLQFLFEYFSETQRNKGNFPGRFSGRQFSNSRSEMNVSTLELGDSALYLCASSPRDPRYNEQFFGPGTRLTVL.

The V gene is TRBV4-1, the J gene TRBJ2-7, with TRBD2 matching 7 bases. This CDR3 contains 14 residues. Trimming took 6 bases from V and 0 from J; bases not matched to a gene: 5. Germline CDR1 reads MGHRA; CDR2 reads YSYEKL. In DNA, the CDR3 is TGCGCCAGCAGTTACCGGGACTACTCCTACGAGCAGTACTTC. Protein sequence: CASSYRDYSYEQYF.

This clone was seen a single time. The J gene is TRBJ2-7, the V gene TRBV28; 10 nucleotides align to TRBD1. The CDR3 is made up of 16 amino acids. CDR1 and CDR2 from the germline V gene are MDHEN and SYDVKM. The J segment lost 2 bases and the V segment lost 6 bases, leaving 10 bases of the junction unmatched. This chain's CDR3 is CASSQGRGTGAYEQYF. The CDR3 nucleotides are TGTGCCAGCAGCCAGGGGAGGGGGACAGGGGCCTACGAGCAGTACTTC.

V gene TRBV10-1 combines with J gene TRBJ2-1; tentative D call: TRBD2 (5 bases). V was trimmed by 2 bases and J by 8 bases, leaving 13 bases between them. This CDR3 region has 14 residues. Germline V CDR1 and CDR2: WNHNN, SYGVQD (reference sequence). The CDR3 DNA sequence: TGCGCCAGCAGTGAGGCAACTAGACTCCATGAGCAGTTCTTC. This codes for CASSEATRLHEQFF.

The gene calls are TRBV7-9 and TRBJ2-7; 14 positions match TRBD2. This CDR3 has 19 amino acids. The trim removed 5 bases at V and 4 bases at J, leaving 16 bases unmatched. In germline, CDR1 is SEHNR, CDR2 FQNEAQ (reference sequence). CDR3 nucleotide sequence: TGTGCCAGCAGCGGCCCTCCCCTGGGACTAGCGGGAGAGGGTTACGAGCAGTACTTC. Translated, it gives CASSGPPLGLAGEGYEQYF.

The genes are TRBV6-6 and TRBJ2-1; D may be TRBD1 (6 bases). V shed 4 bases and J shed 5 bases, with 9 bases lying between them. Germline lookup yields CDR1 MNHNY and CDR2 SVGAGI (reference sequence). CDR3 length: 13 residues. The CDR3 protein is CASSSSGDNEQFF. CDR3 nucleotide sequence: TGTGCCAGCAGTTCATCAGGGGACAATGAGCAGTTCTTC.

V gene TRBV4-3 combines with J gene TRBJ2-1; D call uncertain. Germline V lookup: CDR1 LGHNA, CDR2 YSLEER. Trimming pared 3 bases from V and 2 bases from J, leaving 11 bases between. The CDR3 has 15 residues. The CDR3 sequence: CASSQTSSPYNEQFF. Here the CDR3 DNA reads TGCGCCAGCAGCCAGACAAGCTCCCCCTACAATGAGCAGTTCTTC.

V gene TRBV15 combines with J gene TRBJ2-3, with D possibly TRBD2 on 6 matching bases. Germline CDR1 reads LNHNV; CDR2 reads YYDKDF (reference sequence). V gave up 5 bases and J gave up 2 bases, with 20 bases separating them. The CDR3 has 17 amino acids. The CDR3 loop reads CATSGPTEGRSTDTQYF. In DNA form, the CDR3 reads TGTGCCACCAGCGGCCCTACGGAGGGCCGGTCCACAGATACGCAGTATTTT.

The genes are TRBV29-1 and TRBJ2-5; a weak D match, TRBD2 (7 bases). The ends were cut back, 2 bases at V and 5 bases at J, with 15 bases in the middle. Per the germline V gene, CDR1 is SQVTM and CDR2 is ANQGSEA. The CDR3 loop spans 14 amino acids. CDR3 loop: CSVELRGAGETQYF. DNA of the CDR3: TGCAGCGTTGAACTCCGGGGGGCGGGGGAGACCCAGTACTTC.

The CDR3 protein is CASSWDRTPNYEQPQHF. In nucleotides, the CDR3 is TGTGCCAGCAGTTGGGACAGGACCCCGAACTACGAACAGCCCCAGCATTTT. V and J are TRBV28 and TRBJ1-5; 8 bases are shared with TRBD1. CDR1 is MDHEN and CDR2 is SYDVKM in the germline V gene. The CDR3 runs to 17 residues. V was clipped by 4 bases and J by 7 bases; unmatched bases: 15.